These 8 T cell receptor beta chains were all obtained from the same sample, sequenced in a study of blood T cell repertoires in COVID-19. Method: immunoSEQ multiplex PCR; TCRdb's copy keeps in-frame clones and lacks some. Here the sample spans tens of thousands of clones, about three quarters being singletons. The specimen sequenced was peripheral blood. Receptors were obtained from a man in his forties or fifties with active or convalescent COVID-19.

CDR3 bases: TGTGCCAGTATCACCAACCCCGGAGGGACTGAAGCTTTCTTT. Its protein product is CASITNPGGTEAFF. V is TRBV19 and J is TRBJ1-1, with unresolved D. Germline loops: CDR1 LNHDA, CDR2 SQIVND (reference sequence). There are 14 residues in the CDR3. V was shortened by 7 bases and J by 5 bases, with 17 bases between the two germline ends.

This chain uses TRBV6-6 with TRBJ2-1, with TRBD2 as a possible D gene (5 bases). This CDR3 has 10 amino acids. CDR1 is MNHNY, CDR2 SVGAGI, per germline (reference sequence). V lost 7 bases and J 15 bases, leaving 13 bases between the germline ends. The CDR3 reads CASKADSPFF. The CDR3 region has the DNA TGTGCCAGCAAGGCGGACTCACCGTTCTTC.

The rearrangement joins TRBV10-1 to TRBJ2-5, with TRBD1 matching over 7 bases. Unmatched junction bases numbered 5, after V lost 0 bases and J lost 1 base. The CDR3 runs to 16 residues. The germline gives CDR1 WNHNN, CDR2 SYGVQD (reference sequence). The DNA of the CDR3 is TGCGCCAGCAGTGAGTCCTCGACAGGGTCCCAAGAGACCCAGTACTTC. Translation gives CASSESSTGSQETQYF.

This clone was seen a single time. V is TRBV18 and J is TRBJ1-4, with D perhaps matching TRBD1 (5 bases). This CDR3 region has 12 residues. CDR1 and CDR2 (germline): KGHSH, LQKENI. V shed 6 bases and J shed 10 bases, with 12 bases lying between them. CDR3: CASSDGGGKLFF. Written as DNA, the CDR3 is TGTGCCAGCTCTGACGGGGGAGGAAAACTGTTTTTT.

The chain couples TRBV11-3 to TRBJ1-2, with TRBD1 matching 7 bases. Germline CDR1 reads SGHNT; CDR2 reads YENEEA. The CDR3 is 13 residues long. V trimming: 9 bases; J trimming: 5 bases; junction bases outside the gene matches: 9. The CDR3 loop is CARADRRYYGYTF. The CDR3, as DNA: TGTGCCAGGGCGGACAGGAGGTATTATGGCTACACCTTC.

The gene calls are TRBV6-2 or TRBV6-3 and TRBJ1-5; D gene uncertain. The CDR3 consists of 15 residues. V was shortened by 6 bases and J by 2 bases, with 14 bases between the two germline ends. Germline CDR1 and CDR2: MNHEY and SVGEGT. CDR3 nucleotides: TGTGCCAGCAGCCTGCTGGAGGGTCGCAATCAGCCCCAGCATTTT. Protein product: CASSLLEGRNQPQHF.

The V and J genes are TRBV18 and TRBJ1-6; D gene ambiguous. The length of the CDR3 is 14 residues. Trimming stripped 2 bases from V and 5 bases from J, with 7 bases between. Germline V gene data show CDR1 as KGHSH and CDR2 as LQKENI. In nucleotides, the CDR3 is TGTGCCAGCTCACCAACTCCCCATAATTCACCCCTCCACTTT. This codes for CASSPTPHNSPLHF.

The genes are TRBV11-3 and TRBJ1-2; 7 nucleotides line up with TRBD1. V was pared by 4 bases and J by 7 bases, with 6 bases of the junction left unmatched. The CDR3 has 13 amino acids. CDR1 is SGHNT and CDR2 is YENEEA in the germline V gene. The CDR3 loop reads CASSSTTGSGYTF. The DNA for the CDR3 is TGTGCCAGCAGCTCCACGACAGGGTCTGGCTACACCTTC.